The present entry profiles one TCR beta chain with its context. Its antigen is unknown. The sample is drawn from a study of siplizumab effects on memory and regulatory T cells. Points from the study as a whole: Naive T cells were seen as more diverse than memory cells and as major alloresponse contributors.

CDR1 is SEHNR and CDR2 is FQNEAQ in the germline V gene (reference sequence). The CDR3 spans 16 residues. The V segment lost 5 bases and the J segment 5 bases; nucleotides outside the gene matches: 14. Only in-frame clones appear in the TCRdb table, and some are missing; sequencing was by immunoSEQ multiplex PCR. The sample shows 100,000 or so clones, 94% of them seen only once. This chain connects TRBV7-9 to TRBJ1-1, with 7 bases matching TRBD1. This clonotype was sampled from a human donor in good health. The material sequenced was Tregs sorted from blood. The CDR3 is CASSAYVTGIGTEAFF. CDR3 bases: TGTGCCAGCAGCGCCTATGTGACAGGGATAGGGACTGAAGCTTTCTTT.